The entry below describes one TCR beta chain. TCRdb fed the 5' RACE reads into MiXCR, producing one record per CDR3 protein. The sample has 45,000 to 55,000 distinct CDR3 sequences; 9.5% to 13% are singletons. This record comes from a study of early T cells in non-severe SARS-CoV-2 infection. The CDR3 has 16 residues. Trimming removed 4 bases from V and 0 bases from J, with 14 bases in between. In germline, CDR1 is LGHNT, CDR2 FRNRAP. This TCR was sampled from an adult who was a healthcare worker with PCR-confirmed SARS-CoV-2 infection or an uninfected control (not recorded which). The sample consisted of whole blood. V usage is TRBV12-5 and J usage is TRBJ2-3; D call uncertain. Here the CDR3 DNA reads TGTGCTAGTGGTTCAACTTCACTCGAGAGCACAGATACGCAGTATTTT. Its protein is CASGSTSLESTDTQYF.